The clone carrying this T cell receptor (beta chain) has only one observation. Its antigen is not identified. This sample is part of a study of PD-1 blockade in classical Hodgkin lymphoma. Study-level background: Patients were administered nivolumab (3 mg/kg intravenously) every 2 weeks.

Clones were read by immunoSEQ multiplex PCR, and TCRdb kept only the in-frame ones, dropping some. This sample carries more than 40,000 clones, 76% of them seen once, and the ten largest clones take approximately 20%. Study-level results: Patients were excluded if nivolumab began under 1 year after ASCT (the autologous transplant). Complete responders showed a baseline diversity that resembled the diversity of newly diagnosed patients. Before treatment, TCR diversity in newly diagnosed patients was reportedly lower than in healthy donors.

In every patient, relapse followed autologous stem cell transplantation, while exposure to brentuximab vedotin differed. Between the trimmed V and J ends, which lost 5 bases and 1 base, there was a span of 9 bases. Germline assignment: CDR1 SGHTA and CDR2 FQGNSA. This CDR3 region has 14 residues. The source is a human donor with classical Hodgkin lymphoma. The chain links TRBV7-2 to TRBJ1-5; D may be TRBD1 (5 bases). The sample here was peripheral blood mononuclear cells (PBMCs), taken at baseline. The CDR3 spells CASSPKGSNQPQHF. The DNA for the CDR3 is TGTGCCAGCAGCCCCAAGGGGAGCAATCAGCCCCAGCATTTT.